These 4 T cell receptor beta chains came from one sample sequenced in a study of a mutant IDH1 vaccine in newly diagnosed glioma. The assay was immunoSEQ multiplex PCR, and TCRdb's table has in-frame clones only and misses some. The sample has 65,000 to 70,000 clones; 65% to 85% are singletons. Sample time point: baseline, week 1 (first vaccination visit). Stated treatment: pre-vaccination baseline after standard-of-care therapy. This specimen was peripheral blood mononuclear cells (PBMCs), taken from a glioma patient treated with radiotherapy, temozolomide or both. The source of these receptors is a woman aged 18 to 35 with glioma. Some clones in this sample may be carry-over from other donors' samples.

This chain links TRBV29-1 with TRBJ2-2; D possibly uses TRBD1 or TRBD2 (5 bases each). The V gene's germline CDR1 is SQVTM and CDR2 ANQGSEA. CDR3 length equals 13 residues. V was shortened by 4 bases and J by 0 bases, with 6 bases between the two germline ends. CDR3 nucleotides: TGCAGCGTTGGAGGGGCGAACACCGGGGAGCTGTTTTTT. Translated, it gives CSVGGANTGELFF.

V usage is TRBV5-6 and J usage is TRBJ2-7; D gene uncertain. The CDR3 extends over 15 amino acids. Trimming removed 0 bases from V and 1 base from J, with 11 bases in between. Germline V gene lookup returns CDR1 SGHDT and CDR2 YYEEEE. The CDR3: CASSLGIRASYEQYF. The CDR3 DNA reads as TGTGCCAGCAGCTTGGGCATAAGAGCTTCCTACGAGCAGTACTTC. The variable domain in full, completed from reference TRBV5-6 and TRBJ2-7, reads DAGVTQSPTHLIKTRGQQVTLRCSPKSGHDTVSWYQQALGQGPQFIFQYYEEEERQRGNFPDRFSGHQFPNYSSELNVNALLLGDSALYLCASSLGIRASYEQYFGPGTRLTVT.

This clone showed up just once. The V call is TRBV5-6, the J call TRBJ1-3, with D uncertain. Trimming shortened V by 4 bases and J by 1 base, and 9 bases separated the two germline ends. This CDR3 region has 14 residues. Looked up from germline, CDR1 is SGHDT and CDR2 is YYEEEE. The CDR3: CASSLLISGNTIYF. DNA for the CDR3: TGTGCCAGCAGCCTATTAATTTCTGGAAACACCATATATTTT.

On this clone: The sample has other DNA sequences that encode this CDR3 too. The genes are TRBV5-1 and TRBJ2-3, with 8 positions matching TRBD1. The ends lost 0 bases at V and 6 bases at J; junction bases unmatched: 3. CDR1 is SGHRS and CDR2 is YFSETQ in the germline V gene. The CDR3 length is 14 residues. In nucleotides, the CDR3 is TGCGCCAGCAGCTTGGGGACAGGGAGGGATACGCAGTATTTT. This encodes CASSLGTGRDTQYF.